These T cell receptor beta chains were read from a single sample in a study of shared clonotypes between healthy human individuals. Clones were read by immunoSEQ multiplex PCR, and TCRdb kept only the in-frame ones, dropping some. The sample carries more than 2 million clones, 85% to 95% recorded once. The material sequenced was naive CD4+ T cells sorted from blood. The receptors originated from a man in his late teens or twenties in good health. Both conserved end residues are part of each CDR3. Fields, in order: clone size, J gene, D gene, V gene, CDR3 DNA, CDR3 protein. D genes are given only for firm matches. Size is stated for part of the rows, as once, few or many counts, or as a class when the clone is expanded.

>NA|TRBJ2-7|NA|TRBV28
TGTGCCAGCAGCGGGACGCCAAACCCGAGGGAGCAGTACTTC
CASSGTPNPREQYF
>NA|TRBJ1-4|TRBD1|TRBV5-1
TGCGCCAGCTCACCGGGACAGGGGGGTGAAAAACTGTTTTTT
CASSPGQGGEKLFF
>NA|TRBJ2-2|NA|TRBV5-8
TGTGCCAGCAGCTTTAACATCGGTCTGAACACCGGGGAGCTGTTTTTT
CASSFNIGLNTGELFF
>NA|TRBJ1-5|TRBD1|TRBV5-3
TGTGCCAGAAGCTTGGCCGGGACAGGGGGCATGTGTCAGCCCCAGCATTTT
CARSLAGTGGMCQPQHF
>NA|TRBJ1-2|NA|TRBV30
TGTGCCTGGAGTGTACCGGGCCTCTTTGGTGGCTACACCTTC
CAWSVPGLFGGYTF
>NA|TRBJ2-7|NA|TRBV11-2
TGTGCCAGCGGACACAGGGCCACGGGGTACGAGCAGTACTTC
CASGHRATGYEQYF
>once|TRBJ2-4|NA|TRBV18
TGTGCCAGCTCACCACCCAAGTCAGCCAAAAACATTCAGTACTTC
CASSPPKSAKNIQYF
>NA|TRBJ2-7|TRBD1|TRBV28
TGTGCCAGCAGTTCCACCCAACCGGGACAGGGATACGAGCAGTACTTC
CASSSTQPGQGYEQYF
>NA|TRBJ2-3|NA|TRBV7-9
TGTGCCAGCAGACTGGCCAACGGGCCAGGAGATACGCAGTATTTT
CASRLANGPGDTQYF
>NA|TRBJ2-7|NA|TRBV6-5
TGTGCCAGCAGTGGAGGGGAGTTTCCCTACGAGCAGTACTTC
CASSGGEFPYEQYF
>NA|TRBJ2-3|NA|TRBV6-1
TGTGCCAGCATGGCAGTCGGAACAGATACGCAGTATTTT
CASMAVGTDTQYF
>NA|TRBJ2-3|NA|TRBV2
TGTGCCAGCAGTCGGGACAAATTCACAGATACGCAGTATTTT
CASSRDKFTDTQYF
>NA|TRBJ2-3|NA|TRBV25-1
TGTGCCAGCAGTAGGACGTCGACTAGCACAGATACGCAGTATTTT
CASSRTSTSTDTQYF
>once|TRBJ1-5|NA|TRBV19
TGTGCCAGTAGTCTCGTAGGGGGGCCTAGCAATCAGCCCCAGCATTTT
CASSLVGGPSNQPQHF
>NA|TRBJ1-6|TRBD1|TRBV28
TGTGCCAGCAGTTGGAGACAGGGCTATAATTCACCCCTCCACTTT
CASSWRQGYNSPLHF
>NA|TRBJ1-5|NA|TRBV28
TGTGCCAGCAGTTTTGAACAGGGCGGTCAGCCCCAGCATTTT
CASSFEQGGQPQHF
>NA|TRBJ1-1|TRBD1|TRBV2
TGTGCCAGCAGAAAACGGACAGGGGGAGGCACTGAAGCTTTCTTT
CASRKRTGGGTEAFF
>NA|TRBJ2-7|NA|TRBV28
TGTGCCAGCAGTTGGCGGACAGGGACTAGCTCTTCCTACGAGCAGTACTTC
CASSWRTGTSSSYEQYF
>NA|TRBJ2-2|TRBD1|TRBV7-9
TGTGCCAGCAGCTTAGCGGAGGGACAGGGAACCGGGGAGCTGTTTTTT
CASSLAEGQGTGELFF
>once|TRBJ2-2|TRBD1|TRBV5-1
TGCGCCAGCAGCGTCACGGGACAGGGGAACACCGGGGAGCTGTTTTTT
CASSVTGQGNTGELFF
>NA|TRBJ1-2|TRBD1|TRBV6-5
TGTGCCAGCAGTCGGGGGACAGGGGACTATGGCTACACCTTC
CASSRGTGDYGYTF
>once|TRBJ2-4|NA|TRBV5-6
TGTGCCAGCAGCGGGGTGGATCTGGAGAAAAACATTCAGTACTTC
CASSGVDLEKNIQYF
>once|TRBJ2-1|TRBD1|TRBV2
TGTGCCAGCAGCGTACAGGGGGCAGGTGAGCAGTTCTTC
CASSVQGAGEQFF
>NA|TRBJ2-2|NA|TRBV7-2
TGTGCCAGCAGCTTAGGGGACCCCGGGGAGCTGTTTTTT
CASSLGDPGELFF
>NA|TRBJ2-2|NA|TRBV2
TGTGCCAGCAGTTCTATTAAGTCTACCGGGGAGCTGTTTTTT
CASSSIKSTGELFF
>NA|TRBJ2-1|NA|TRBV28
TGTGCCAGCAGCCTGCGGGGCTTCTCCTACAATGAGCAGTTCTTC
CASSLRGFSYNEQFF